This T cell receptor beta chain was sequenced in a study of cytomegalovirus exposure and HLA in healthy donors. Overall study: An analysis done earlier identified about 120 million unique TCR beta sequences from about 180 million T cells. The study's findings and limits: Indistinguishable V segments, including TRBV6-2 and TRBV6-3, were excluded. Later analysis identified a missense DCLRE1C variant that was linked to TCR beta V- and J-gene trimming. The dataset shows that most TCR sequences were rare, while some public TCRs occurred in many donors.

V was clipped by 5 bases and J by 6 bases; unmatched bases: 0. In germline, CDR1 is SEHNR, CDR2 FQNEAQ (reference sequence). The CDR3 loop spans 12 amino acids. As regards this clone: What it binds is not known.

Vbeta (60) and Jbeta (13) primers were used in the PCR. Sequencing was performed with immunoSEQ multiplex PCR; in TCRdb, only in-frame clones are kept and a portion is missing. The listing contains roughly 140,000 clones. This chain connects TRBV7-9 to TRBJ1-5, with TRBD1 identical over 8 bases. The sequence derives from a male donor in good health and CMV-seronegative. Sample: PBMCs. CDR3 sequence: CASSQGAQPQHF. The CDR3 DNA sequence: TGTGCCAGCAGCCAGGGGGCTCAGCCCCAGCATTTT. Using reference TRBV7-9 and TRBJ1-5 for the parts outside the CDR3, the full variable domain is DTGVSQNPRHKITKRGQNVTFRCDPISEHNRLYWYRQTLGQGPEFLTYFQNEAQLEKSRLLSDRFSAERPKGSFSTLEIQRTEQGDSAMYLCASSQGAQPQHFGDGTRLSIL.